This T cell receptor (beta chain) is from a study of CD8 T cells in ankylosing spondylitis. On this clonotype: Its antigen is currently unknown.

Germline CDR1 and CDR2: DFQATT and SNEGSKA (reference sequence). This CDR3 spans 14 amino acids. V lost 5 bases and J lost 9; bases outside the gene matches: 10. Quantitative molecular-barcoded 5'-RACE generated the TCR beta libraries. TCRdb re-analysed the 5' RACE reads in MiXCR, keeping a single row per CDR3 protein. The sample lists 250,000 to 350,000 distinct CDR3 sequences, about a fifth seen once, with roughly 3.4% in the top ten. Regarding the study as a whole: Apparently characteristic of ankylosing spondylitis blood was a TCR beta motif (about 8 highly homologous variants).

This rearrangement joins TRBV20-1 to TRBJ2-1; 10 nucleotides align to TRBD2. This TCR was sampled from a female donor with ankylosing spondylitis or in good health (not recorded which). Input material: blood, either unsorted or a sorted T cell fraction (not recorded which). The CDR3 reads CSAPAGGLRSEQFF. The CDR3 coding sequence is TGCAGTGCTCCAGCGGGAGGGTTGAGAAGTGAGCAGTTCTTC.